This TCR beta chain was captured by sequencing in a study of cytomegalovirus exposure and HLA in healthy donors. Regarding the study as a whole: Investigators reported more than 150 TCR beta chains as tied to cytomegalovirus. Trimming of TCR beta V- and J-genes showed a link, identified in a later analysis, to a missense DCLRE1C variant. About 87% or about 30% of the time was how often most TCR beta V segments were productive, according to an earlier analysis.

The germline gives CDR1 MGHRA, CDR2 YSYEKL. The V and J ends lost 0 bases and 4 bases, in that order; junction bases with no gene match: 7. This CDR3 contains 16 residues. A word on this clone: Its antigen remains unknown.

Primers for the PCR totalled 60 Vbeta and 13 Jbeta. The authors' processing: In a later analysis, some 11 million of some 80 million unique beta chains occurred in at least two donors. Generated by immunoSEQ multiplex PCR, the TCRdb table keeps only in-frame clones and is missing some. V and J calls and clone size are as listed in that table; D and trimming were resolved from the DNA. The sample holds 87,000 or so clones, 64% seen once. The rearrangement links TRBV4-1 to TRBJ2-3; 7 positions agree with TRBD2. Source material: PBMCs. The sequence came from a man aged 60-69 years in good health and CMV-seronegative. The DNA of the CDR3 is TGCGCCAGCAGCCAAGATCTATTGCGGGGGTCAGATACGCAGTATTTT. Its translation: CASSQDLLRGSDTQYF.